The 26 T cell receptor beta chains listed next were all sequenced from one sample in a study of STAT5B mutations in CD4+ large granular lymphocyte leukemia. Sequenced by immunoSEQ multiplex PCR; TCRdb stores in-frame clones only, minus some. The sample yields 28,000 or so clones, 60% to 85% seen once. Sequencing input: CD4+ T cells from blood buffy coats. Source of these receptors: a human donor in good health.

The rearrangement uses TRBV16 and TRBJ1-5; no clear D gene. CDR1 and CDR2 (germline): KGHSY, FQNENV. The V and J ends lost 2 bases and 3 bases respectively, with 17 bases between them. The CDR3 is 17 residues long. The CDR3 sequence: CASSQEGPLGANQPQHF. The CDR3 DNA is TGTGCCAGCAGCCAAGAAGGACCTCTAGGCGCCAATCAGCCCCAGCATTTT.

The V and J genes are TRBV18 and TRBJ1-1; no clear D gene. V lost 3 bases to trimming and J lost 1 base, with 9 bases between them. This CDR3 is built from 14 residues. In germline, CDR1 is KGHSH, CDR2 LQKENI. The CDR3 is CASSPVRTNTEAFF. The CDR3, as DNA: TGTGCCAGCTCACCCGTCAGGACGAACACTGAAGCTTTCTTT.

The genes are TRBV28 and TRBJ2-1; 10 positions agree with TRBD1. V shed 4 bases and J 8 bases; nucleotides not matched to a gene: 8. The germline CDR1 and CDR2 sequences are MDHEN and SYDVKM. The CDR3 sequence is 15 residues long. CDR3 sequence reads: CASSSTGTGVDEQFF. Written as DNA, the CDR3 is TGTGCCAGCAGTTCTACCGGGACAGGGGTTGATGAGCAGTTCTTC.

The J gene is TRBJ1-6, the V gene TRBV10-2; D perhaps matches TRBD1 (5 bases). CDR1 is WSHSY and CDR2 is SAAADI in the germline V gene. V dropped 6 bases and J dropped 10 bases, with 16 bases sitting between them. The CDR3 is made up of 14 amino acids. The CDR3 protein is CASSVEAGRSPLHF. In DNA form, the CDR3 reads TGCGCCAGCAGCGTCGAGGCAGGGAGGTCACCCCTCCACTTT.

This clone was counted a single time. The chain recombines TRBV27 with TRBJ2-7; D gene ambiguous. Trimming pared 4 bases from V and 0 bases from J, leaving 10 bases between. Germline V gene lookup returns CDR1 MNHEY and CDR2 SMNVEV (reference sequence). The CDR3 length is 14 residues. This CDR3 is CASSSDTYSYEQYF. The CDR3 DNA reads TGTGCCAGCAGTTCCGACACGTACTCCTACGAGCAGTACTTC.

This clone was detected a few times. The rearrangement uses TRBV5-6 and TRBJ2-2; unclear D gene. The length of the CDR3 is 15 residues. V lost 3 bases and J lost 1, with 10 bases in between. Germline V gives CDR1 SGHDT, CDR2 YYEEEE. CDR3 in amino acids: CASSSVMGNTGELFF. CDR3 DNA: TGTGCCAGCAGCTCCGTTATGGGGAACACCGGGGAGCTGTTTTTT.

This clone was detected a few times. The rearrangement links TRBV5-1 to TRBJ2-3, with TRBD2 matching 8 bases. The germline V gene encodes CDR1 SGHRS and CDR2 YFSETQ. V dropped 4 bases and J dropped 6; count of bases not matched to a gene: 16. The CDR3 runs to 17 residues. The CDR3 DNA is TGCGCCAGCAGCCCTACCCCGGGTAGCGGGGTGGGTGATACGCAGTATTTT. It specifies CASSPTPGSGVGDTQYF.

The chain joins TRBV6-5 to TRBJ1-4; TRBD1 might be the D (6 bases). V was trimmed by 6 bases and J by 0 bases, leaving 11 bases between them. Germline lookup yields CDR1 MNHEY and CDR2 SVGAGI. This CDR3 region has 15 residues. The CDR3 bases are TGTGCCAGCAGCCGACAGGACACAACTAATGAAAAACTGTTTTTT. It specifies CASSRQDTTNEKLFF.

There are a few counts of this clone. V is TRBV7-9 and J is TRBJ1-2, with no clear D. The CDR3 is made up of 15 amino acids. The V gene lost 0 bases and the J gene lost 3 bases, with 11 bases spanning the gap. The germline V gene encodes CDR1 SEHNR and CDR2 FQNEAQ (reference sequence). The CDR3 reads CASSLARGLDYGYTF. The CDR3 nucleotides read TGTGCCAGCAGCTTAGCGCGGGGTCTTGACTATGGCTACACCTTC.

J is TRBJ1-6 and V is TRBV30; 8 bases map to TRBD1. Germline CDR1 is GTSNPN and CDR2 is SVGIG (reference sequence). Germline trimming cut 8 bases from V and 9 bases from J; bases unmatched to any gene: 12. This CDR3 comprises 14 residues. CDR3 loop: CAGALGQETSPLHF. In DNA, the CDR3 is TGTGCCGGGGCTCTGGGACAGGAGACTTCACCCCTCCACTTT.

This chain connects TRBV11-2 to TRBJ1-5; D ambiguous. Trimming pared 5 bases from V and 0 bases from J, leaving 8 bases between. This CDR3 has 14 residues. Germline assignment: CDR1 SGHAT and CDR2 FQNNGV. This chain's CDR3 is CASSTSSSNQPQHF. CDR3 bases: TGTGCCAGCAGCACGAGCAGTAGCAATCAGCCCCAGCATTTT.

For the CDR3, the DNA is TGCGCCAGCAGCTTGGATGTGGGGGGTGGAAATACGCAGTATTTT. Amino acid sequence: CASSLDVGGGNTQYF. V and J are TRBV5-1 and TRBJ2-3, with a possible D match to TRBD2 (6 bases). CDR1 is SGHRS and CDR2 is YFSETQ in the germline V gene. The CDR3 is made up of 15 amino acids. Trimming removed 0 bases at V and 7 bases at J, with 15 bases between.

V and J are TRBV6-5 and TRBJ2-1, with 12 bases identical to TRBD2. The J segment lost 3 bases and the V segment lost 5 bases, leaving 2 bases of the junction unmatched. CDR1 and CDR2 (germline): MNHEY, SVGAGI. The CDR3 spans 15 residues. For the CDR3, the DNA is TGTGCCAGCAGTCGGACTAGCGGGGTCTACAATGAGCAGTTCTTC. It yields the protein CASSRTSGVYNEQFF.

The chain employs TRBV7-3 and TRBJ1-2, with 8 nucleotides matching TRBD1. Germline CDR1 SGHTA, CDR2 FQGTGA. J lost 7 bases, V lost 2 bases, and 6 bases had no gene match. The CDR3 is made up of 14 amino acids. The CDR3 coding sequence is TGTGCCAGCAGCTTAGGGGGACAGGCCAGTGGCTACACCTTC. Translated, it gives CASSLGGQASGYTF.

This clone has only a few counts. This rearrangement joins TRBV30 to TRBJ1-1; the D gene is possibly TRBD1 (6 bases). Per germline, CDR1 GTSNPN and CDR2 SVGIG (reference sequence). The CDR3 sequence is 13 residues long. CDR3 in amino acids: CALRGGMNTEAFF. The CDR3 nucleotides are TGTGCACTCCGAGGGGGGATGAACACTGAAGCTTTCTTT. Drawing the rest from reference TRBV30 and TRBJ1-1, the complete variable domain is SQTIHQWPATLVQPVGSPLSLECTVEGTSNPNLYWYRQAAGRGLQLLFYSVGIGQISSEVPQNLSASRPQDRQFILSSKKLLLSDSGFYLCALRGGMNTEAFFGQGTRLTVV.

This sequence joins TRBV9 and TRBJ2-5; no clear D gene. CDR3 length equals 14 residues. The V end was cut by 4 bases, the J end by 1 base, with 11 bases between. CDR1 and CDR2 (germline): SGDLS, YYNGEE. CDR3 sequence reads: CASSRPAPQETQYF. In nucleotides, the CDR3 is TGTGCCAGCAGCCGACCCGCCCCCCAAGAGACCCAGTACTTC.

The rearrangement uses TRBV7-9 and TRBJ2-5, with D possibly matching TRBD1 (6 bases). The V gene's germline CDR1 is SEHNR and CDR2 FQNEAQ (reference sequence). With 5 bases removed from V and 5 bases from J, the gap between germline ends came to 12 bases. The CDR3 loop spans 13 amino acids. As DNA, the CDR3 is TGTGCCAGCAGCCTAAATGGGGGCGAGACCCAGTACTTC. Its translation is CASSLNGGETQYF.

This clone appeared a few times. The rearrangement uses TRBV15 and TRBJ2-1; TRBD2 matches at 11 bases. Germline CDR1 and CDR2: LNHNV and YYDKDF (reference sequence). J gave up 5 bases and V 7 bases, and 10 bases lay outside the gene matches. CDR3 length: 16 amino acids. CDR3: CATIAGGREGNNEQFF. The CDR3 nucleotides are TGTGCCACCATAGCGGGGGGGCGGGAAGGTAACAATGAGCAGTTCTTC.

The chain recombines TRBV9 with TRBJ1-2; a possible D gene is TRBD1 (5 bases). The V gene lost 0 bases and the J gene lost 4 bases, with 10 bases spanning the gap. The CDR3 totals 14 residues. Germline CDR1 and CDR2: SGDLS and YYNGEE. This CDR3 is CASSVGSGSYGYTF. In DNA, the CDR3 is TGTGCCAGCAGCGTAGGCTCAGGGAGCTATGGCTACACCTTC.

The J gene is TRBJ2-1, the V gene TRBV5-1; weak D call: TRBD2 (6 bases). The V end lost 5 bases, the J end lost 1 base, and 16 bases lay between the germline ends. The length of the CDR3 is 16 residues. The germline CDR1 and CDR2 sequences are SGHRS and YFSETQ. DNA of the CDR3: TGCGCCAGCAGTGATGGAGGGAGAGGGTCCTACAATGAGCAGTTCTTC. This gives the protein CASSDGGRGSYNEQFF.

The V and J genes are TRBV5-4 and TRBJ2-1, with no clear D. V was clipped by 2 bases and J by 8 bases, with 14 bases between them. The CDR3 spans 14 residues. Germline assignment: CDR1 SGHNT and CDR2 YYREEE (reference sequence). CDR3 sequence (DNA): TGTGCCAGCAGCTTCAGCGCCGCCTTAGATGAGCAGTTCTTC. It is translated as CASSFSAALDEQFF.

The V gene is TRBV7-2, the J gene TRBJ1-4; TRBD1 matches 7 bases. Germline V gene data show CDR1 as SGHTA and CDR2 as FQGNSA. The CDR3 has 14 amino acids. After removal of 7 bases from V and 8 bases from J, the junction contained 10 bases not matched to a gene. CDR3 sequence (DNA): TGTGCCAGCACTAGGGGACAGAGCTCAGAAAAACTGTTTTTT. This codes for CASTRGQSSEKLFF. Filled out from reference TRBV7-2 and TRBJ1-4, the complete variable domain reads GAGVSQSPSNKVTEKGKDVELRCDPISGHTALYWYRQSLGQGLEFLIYFQGNSAPDKSGLPSDRFSAERTGGSVSTLTIQRTQQEDSAVYLCASTRGQSSEKLFFGSGTQLSVL.

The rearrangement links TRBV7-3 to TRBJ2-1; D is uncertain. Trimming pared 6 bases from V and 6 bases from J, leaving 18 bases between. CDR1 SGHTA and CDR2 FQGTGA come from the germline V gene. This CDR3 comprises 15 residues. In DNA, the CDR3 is TGTGCCAGCAGGGCCGGAGCCCAGCCCACCAATGAGCAGTTCTTC. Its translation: CASRAGAQPTNEQFF.

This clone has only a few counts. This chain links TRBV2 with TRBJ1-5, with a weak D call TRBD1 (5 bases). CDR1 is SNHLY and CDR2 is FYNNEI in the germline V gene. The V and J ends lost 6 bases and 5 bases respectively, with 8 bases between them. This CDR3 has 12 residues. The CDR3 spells CASREGHQPQHF. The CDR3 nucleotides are TGTGCCAGCAGAGAGGGGCATCAGCCCCAGCATTTT.

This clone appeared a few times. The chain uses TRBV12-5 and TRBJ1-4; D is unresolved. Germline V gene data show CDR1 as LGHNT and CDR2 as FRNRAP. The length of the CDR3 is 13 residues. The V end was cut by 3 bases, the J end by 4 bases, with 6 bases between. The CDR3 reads CASGLQRNEKLFF. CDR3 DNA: TGTGCTAGTGGTTTACAGCGTAATGAAAAACTGTTTTTT.

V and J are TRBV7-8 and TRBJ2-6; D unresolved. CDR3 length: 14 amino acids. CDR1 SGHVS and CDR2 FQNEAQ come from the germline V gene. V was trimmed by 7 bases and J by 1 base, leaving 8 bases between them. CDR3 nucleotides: TGTGCCAGCACCCCCCATTCTGGGGCCAACGTCCTGACTTTC. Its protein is CASTPHSGANVLTF.